The rows below give T cell receptor beta chains drawn from one sample of a study of T cells after yellow fever vaccination. From the 5' RACE reads, TCRdb called clonotypes with MiXCR, one entry per CDR3 protein. The sample records about 250,000 distinct CDR3 sequences, 3.6% being singletons. Sequencing used PBMCs, obtained 15 days after the yellow fever booster vaccination. All receptors come from a man aged 18 to 29 who received the YFV17D yellow fever vaccine. Both conserved end residues are part of each CDR3. Fields, in order: D gene, clone size, V gene, J gene, CDR3 protein, CDR3 DNA. The D gene is left open where the match is weak. Clone size appears in some rows only: once, few, many, or a class for an expanded clone.

>TRBD1|many|TRBV27|TRBJ1-4
CASTAQGGFEKLFF
TGTGCCAGCACCGCCCAGGGGGGGTTTGAAAAACTGTTTTTT
>TRBD2|many|TRBV5-1|TRBJ2-5
CASSLFLAGAQETQYF
TGCGCCAGCAGCTTGTTTCTAGCGGGGGCGCAAGAGACCCAGTACTTC
>NA|many|TRBV7-8|TRBJ1-1
CASSPGRGAEAFF
TGTGCCAGCAGCCCGGGCAGGGGTGCTGAAGCTTTCTTT
>NA|many|TRBV5-1|TRBJ2-1
CASSDLGSSYNEQFF
TGCGCCAGCAGCGATTTGGGGAGCTCCTACAATGAGCAGTTCTTC
>NA|many|TRBV4-3|TRBJ1-2
CASSQDRGPNYGYTF
TGCGCCAGCAGCCAAGATCGGGGACCAAACTATGGCTACACCTTC
>TRBD2|many|TRBV3-1|TRBJ2-1
CASSHSSGGSYNEQFF
TGTGCCAGCAGCCATTCGAGCGGGGGATCCTACAATGAGCAGTTCTTC
>NA|many|TRBV5-6|TRBJ1-6
CASSPPGRGRLGLHF
TGTGCCAGCAGCCCCCCGGGACGGGGCAGGTTGGGCCTCCACTTT
>NA|many|TRBV4-3|TRBJ2-2
CASSQEQGTNTGELFF
TGCGCCAGCAGCCAAGAGCAGGGTACGAACACCGGGGAGCTGTTTTTT
>TRBD2|many|TRBV5-1|TRBJ2-7
CASSLSGTSGGSYEQYF
TGCGCCAGCAGCCTCTCCGGGACTAGCGGGGGGAGTTACGAGCAGTACTTC
>NA|many|TRBV12-3/TRBV12-4|TRBJ1-1
CASSLVGAPPTEAFF
TGTGCCAGCAGTTTAGTAGGGGCCCCGCCCACTGAAGCTTTCTTT
>NA|many|TRBV5-1|TRBJ2-2
CASSLLTTLRGELFF
TGCGCCAGCAGCTTACTCACCACCCTCAGGGGGGAGCTGTTTTTT
>NA|many|TRBV5-8|TRBJ1-5
CASSFFPSGSHF
TGTGCCAGCAGCTTTTTCCCCTCAGGATCGCATTTT
>NA|many|TRBV15|TRBJ2-2
CATRNTGELFF
TGTGCCACCCGAAACACCGGGGAGCTGTTTTTT
>NA|many|TRBV7-2|TRBJ2-3
CASSSPFRDTQYF
TGTGCCAGCAGCTCTCCTTTCCGGGATACGCAGTATTTT
>TRBD1|many|TRBV7-2|TRBJ1-1
CASSPDRLNTEAFF
TGTGCCAGCAGCCCGGACAGGTTGAACACTGAAGCTTTCTTT
>NA|few|TRBV7-3|TRBJ2-1
CASSFQVNEQFF
TGTGCCAGCAGCTTCCAAGTCAATGAGCAGTTCTTC
>NA|many|TRBV5-1|TRBJ1-1
CASSLPPRQGGARTEAFF
TGCGCCAGCAGCTTACCCCCTAGGCAGGGAGGGGCGAGGACTGAAGCTTTCTTT
>NA|many|TRBV10-3|TRBJ2-1
CAISGQFNEQFF
TGTGCCATCAGTGGGCAGTTCAATGAGCAGTTCTTC
>TRBD1|many|TRBV6-2/TRBV6-3|TRBJ1-5
CASSYSIARGLAQPQHF
TGTGCCAGCAGTTACTCGATAGCCAGGGGGCTGGCTCAGCCCCAGCATTTT
>NA|many|TRBV7-2|TRBJ2-7
CASSLDSDASSYEQYF
TGTGCCAGCAGCTTAGATTCGGACGCGAGCTCCTACGAGCAGTACTTC
>NA|many|TRBV5-1|TRBJ2-1
CASSLEAAYNEQFF
TGCGCCAGCAGCTTGGAAGCCGCCTACAATGAGCAGTTCTTC
>NA|many|TRBV6-6|TRBJ2-2
CASSYSLIRGATGELFF
TGTGCCAGCAGTTACTCATTGATTAGGGGGGCAACCGGGGAGCTGTTTTTT
>NA|many|TRBV5-1|TRBJ1-3
CASSRDPPTGPLSGNTIYF
TGCGCCAGCAGCAGGGACCCCCCCACAGGTCCCCTCTCTGGAAACACCATATATTTT
>NA|many|TRBV30|TRBJ1-5
CAWSPSYNQPQHF
TGTGCCTGGAGTCCTTCGTACAATCAGCCCCAGCATTTT
>NA|many|TRBV7-6|TRBJ2-2
CASSSDYGELFF
TGTGCCAGCAGCTCCGACTACGGGGAGCTGTTTTTT
>NA|many|TRBV20-1|TRBJ1-2
CSAKGGRAAVTYGYTF
TGCAGTGCTAAGGGTGGGAGAGCCGCTGTTACTTATGGCTACACCTTC
>TRBD2|many|TRBV5-1|TRBJ2-1
CASSLATSGGSYNEQFF
TGCGCCAGCAGCTTGGCAACTAGCGGGGGCTCCTACAATGAGCAGTTCTTC
>NA|many|TRBV7-2|TRBJ2-1
CASSPSRTAYNEQFF
TGTGCCAGCAGCCCGTCCAGGACAGCTTACAATGAGCAGTTCTTC
>NA|many|TRBV7-9|TRBJ1-2
CASSLGTPSYYGYTF
TGTGCCAGCAGCTTAGGGACGCCGAGCTACTATGGCTACACCTTC
>NA|many|TRBV18|TRBJ2-7
CASSTTDSYEQYF
TGTGCCAGCTCAACAACTGACTCCTACGAGCAGTACTTC
>TRBD1|many|TRBV7-8|TRBJ1-2
CASSLAGQGTGYTF
TGTGCCAGCAGCTTAGCCGGACAGGGGACAGGCTACACCTTC
>NA|many|TRBV10-2|TRBJ2-1
CASKNRYNEQFF
TGCGCCAGCAAAAACAGGTACAATGAGCAGTTCTTC
>TRBD1|many|TRBV10-3|TRBJ1-1
CAISLDRGAEAFF
TGTGCCATCAGCCTGGACAGGGGAGCTGAAGCTTTCTTT
>NA|NA|TRBV20-1|TRBJ1-3
CSAPAHSGAGNTIYF
TGCAGTGCTCCCGCTCACTCAGGTGCTGGAAACACCATATATTTT
>NA|many|TRBV5-1|TRBJ2-5
CASSGAGPELETQYF
TGCGCCAGCAGTGGGGCGGGACCTGAGTTAGAGACCCAGTACTTC
>NA|many|TRBV29-1|TRBJ1-1
CSVGAPAGTEAFF
TGCAGCGTTGGAGCCCCTGCGGGCACTGAAGCTTTCTTT
>TRBD1|many|TRBV20-1|TRBJ2-1
CSATQDRGLVDEQFF
TGCAGTGCTACCCAGGACAGGGGGCTTGTCGATGAGCAGTTCTTC
>TRBD2|many|TRBV5-1|TRBJ2-5
CASSSGLAALTQYF
TGCGCCAGCAGCTCTGGACTAGCGGCGCTTACCCAGTACTTC
>NA|many|TRBV7-9|TRBJ2-7
CASSVNTGYEQYF
TGTGCCAGCAGCGTGAACACAGGCTACGAGCAGTACTTC
>TRBD1|NA|TRBV23-1|TRBJ1-5
CASSQSQGQGANQPQHF
TGCGCCAGCAGTCAATCGCAAGGACAGGGGGCAAATCAGCCCCAGCATTTT
>NA|few|TRBV24-1|TRBJ1-2
CATSDFGGVYTF
TGTGCCACCAGTGATTTCGGTGGGGTGTACACCTTC
>NA|many|TRBV20-1|TRBJ2-3
CSARDRRGLTDTQYF
TGCAGTGCTAGAGATCGGCGGGGGCTCACAGATACGCAGTATTTT
>NA|many|TRBV3-1|TRBJ1-1
CASSDLTQGFTEAFF
TGTGCCAGTTCCGACTTGACCCAGGGCTTCACTGAAGCTTTCTTT
>NA|many|TRBV30|TRBJ1-2
CASPYPGDRPPVF
TGTGCCTCCCCTTACCCGGGGGATCGCCCCCCAGTCTTC
>TRBD2|many|TRBV12-3/TRBV12-4|TRBJ2-3
CASSRTSGGQSSTDTQYF
TGTGCCAGCAGTCGGACTAGCGGGGGCCAGTCTAGCACAGATACGCAGTATTTT
>NA|many|TRBV9|TRBJ1-1
CASSVAGLNTEAFF
TGTGCCAGCAGCGTAGCAGGGTTGAACACTGAAGCTTTCTTT
>TRBD2|many|TRBV7-2|TRBJ2-3
CASSLVLAGSDTQYF
TGTGCCAGCAGCTTAGTGCTAGCGGGGTCAGATACGCAGTATTTT
>NA|NA|TRBV5-1|TRBJ1-1
CASSRPDQLTTEAFF
TGCGCCAGCAGCCGGCCAGACCAGTTAACCACTGAAGCTTTCTTT
>NA|NA|TRBV19|TRBJ1-1
CASRDGGLNTEAFF
TGTGCCAGTAGGGACGGAGGACTGAACACTGAAGCTTTCTTT
>NA|many|TRBV3-1|TRBJ1-1
CASSTQTNTEAFF
TGTGCCAGCTCCACACAGACGAACACTGAAGCTTTCTTT